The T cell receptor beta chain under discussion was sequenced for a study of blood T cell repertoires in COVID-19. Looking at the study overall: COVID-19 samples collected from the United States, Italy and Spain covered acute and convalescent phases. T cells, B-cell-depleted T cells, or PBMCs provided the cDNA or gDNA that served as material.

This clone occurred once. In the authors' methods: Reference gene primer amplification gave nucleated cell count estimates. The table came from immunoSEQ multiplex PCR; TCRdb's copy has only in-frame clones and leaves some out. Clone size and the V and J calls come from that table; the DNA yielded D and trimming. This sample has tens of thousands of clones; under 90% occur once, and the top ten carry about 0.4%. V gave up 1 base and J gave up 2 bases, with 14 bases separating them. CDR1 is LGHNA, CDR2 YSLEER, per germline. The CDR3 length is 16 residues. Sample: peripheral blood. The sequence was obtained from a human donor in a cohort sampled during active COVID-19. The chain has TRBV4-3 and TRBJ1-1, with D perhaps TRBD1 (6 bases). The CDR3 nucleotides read TGCGCCAGCAGCCAAGGGGTATGGACAGAAAACACTGAAGCTTTCTTT. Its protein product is CASSQGVWTENTEAFF.